Below, 11 T cell receptor beta chains from the same sample are listed, as sequenced in a study of T cells in Graves' hyperthyroidism and ophthalmopathy. TCR beta CDR3 regions were amplified from RNA transcripts. The primer set for the first-round RT-PCR of the TCR CDR3 was HTBI. TCRdb reprocessed the multiplex PCR reads with MiXCR, giving one entry per CDR3 protein. The repertoire holds 250,000 or so distinct CDR3 sequences, with roughly 17% as singletons. What was sequenced was blood. The receptor set was obtained from a woman in her late teens or twenties with Graves' ophthalmopathy.

This clonotype appeared many times. The chain recombines TRBV2 with TRBJ1-6; 11 bases are a match to TRBD1. Germline V gene data show CDR1 as SNHLY and CDR2 as FYNNEI. V was pared by 6 bases and J by 6 bases, with 4 bases of the junction left unmatched. This CDR3 is built from 15 residues. The DNA of the CDR3 is TGTGCCAGCAGAACCGGGACAGGGGGTAATTCACCCCTCCACTTT. It is translated as CASRTGTGGNSPLHF.

This clonotype has at least ten counts. This chain joins TRBV2 and TRBJ1-1; D is unresolved. Germline CDR1 reads SNHLY; CDR2 reads FYNNEI. The CDR3 contains 11 residues. The V gene lost 4 bases and the J gene lost 5 bases, with 5 bases spanning the gap. CDR3 sequence reads: CASSVVTEAFF. CDR3 DNA: TGTGCCAGCAGTGTTGTGACTGAAGCTTTCTTT.

The sample holds many counts of this clonotype. The chain couples TRBV30 to TRBJ1-5; D is possibly TRBD1 (5 bases). Germline lookup yields CDR1 GTSNPN and CDR2 SVGIG (reference sequence). CDR3 size: 14 residues. V was cut by 2 bases and J by 2 bases, with 10 bases left in between. The CDR3 reads CAWSSGIGNQPQHF. The CDR3 nucleotides read TGTGCCTGGAGTTCAGGGATAGGCAATCAGCCCCAGCATTTT.

This clonotype was recorded a few times. The chain uses TRBV2 and TRBJ1-5; 9 positions match TRBD1. This CDR3 is built from 14 residues. CDR1 SNHLY and CDR2 FYNNEI come from the germline V gene. The J segment lost 5 bases and the V segment lost 7 bases, leaving 6 bases of the junction unmatched. CDR3 in DNA: TGTGCCAGCACGGGACAGGGAAGAGATCAGCCCCAGCATTTT. This translates into CASTGQGRDQPQHF.

This clonotype has ten or more counts. The chain is built from TRBV6-1 and TRBJ2-3; TRBD1 matches at 9 bases. The CDR3 extends over 19 amino acids. The V segment lost 5 bases and the J segment 0 bases; nucleotides outside the gene matches: 15. In germline, CDR1 is MNHNS, CDR2 SASEGT. The CDR3 DNA reads as TGTGCCAGCAGTAGCCCCGGGACAGGGTTTGGGTTAAGCACAGATACGCAGTATTTT. It yields the protein CASSSPGTGFGLSTDTQYF.

The table lists this clonotype with many counts. This rearrangement joins TRBV20-1 to TRBJ2-3; TRBD1 might be the D (5 bases). The CDR3 extends over 13 amino acids. Germline V gene lookup returns CDR1 DFQATT and CDR2 SNEGSKA (reference sequence). Between the trimmed V and J ends, which lost 6 bases and 4 bases, there was a span of 14 bases. CDR3 protein: CSAKATVPDTQYF. Here the CDR3 DNA reads TGCAGTGCCAAAGCGACAGTTCCAGATACGCAGTATTTT.

This clonotype was counted many times. V gene TRBV27 combines with J gene TRBJ2-2, with D hard to call. The V gene's germline CDR1 is MNHEY and CDR2 SMNVEV (reference sequence). This CDR3 is 17 amino acids long. V gave up 1 base and J gave up 0 bases, with 12 bases separating them. The CDR3 DNA reads TGTGCCAGCAGTTTATTTGGGCCGTTTACGAACACCGGGGAGCTGTTTTTT. Translated: CASSLFGPFTNTGELFF.

V usage is TRBV4-1 and J usage is TRBJ2-7; D call uncertain. CDR1 MGHRA and CDR2 YSYEKL come from the germline V gene. Trimming shortened V by 4 bases and J by 5 bases, and 18 bases separated the two germline ends. The CDR3 totals 15 residues. CDR3 nucleotides: TGCGCCAGCAGCCTAAGTTGGTCCGAACGGGACGAGCAGTACGTC. The encoded protein is CASSLSWSERDEQYV.

At least ten counts were recorded for this clonotype. The chain couples TRBV2 to TRBJ2-7; possible D gene TRBD2, 5 bases. Looked up from germline, CDR1 is SNHLY and CDR2 is FYNNEI. The length of the CDR3 is 13 residues. The ends were cut back, 8 bases at V and 0 bases at J, with 11 bases in the middle. The CDR3 DNA reads TGTGCCAGCGTCCCCCGGGACTCCTACGAGCAGTACTTC. Translating gives CASVPRDSYEQYF.

This clonotype was picked up a small number of times. This chain connects TRBV5-4 to TRBJ1-2; D is ambiguous. V was pared by 2 bases and J by 8 bases, with 7 bases between. CDR1 and CDR2 (germline): SGHNT, YYREEE (reference sequence). The CDR3 runs 11 residues. CDR3 sequence (DNA): TGTGCCAGCAGCTTTTTCGGCGGCTACACCTTC. It is translated as CASSFFGGYTF.

This clonotype has ten or more counts. This rearrangement joins TRBV28 to TRBJ1-1; weak D call: TRBD1 (5 bases). Germline V gene data show CDR1 as MDHEN and CDR2 as SYDVKM. This CDR3 is 13 amino acids long. V was cut by 7 bases and J by 1 base, with 10 bases left in between. The CDR3 protein is CASMWTTNTEAFF. The CDR3 DNA follows: TGTGCCAGCATGTGGACAACGAACACTGAAGCTTTCTTT.